The clone carrying this TCR beta chain appeared a few times. Antigen: not known. This sample's TCRbeta library carried unique molecular identifier barcodes. TCRdb used MiXCR to reprocess the PCR reads, holding one entry per CDR3 protein. The profile covers fewer than 700,000 distinct CDR3 sequences, with over 10% appearing a single time and around 2.2% taken by the ten largest. The data derive from a study of T-cell reconstitution after alpha-beta-depleted transplantation in children. Study-wide points: The study reportedly traced alpha-beta T cells about two months after transplant to several hundred expanded graft clones. Several patients had high TCRbeta diversity at day 60; it came from surviving recipient T cells and thymic progenitors. T-cell counts and diversity at one year following transplant were attributed mainly to newly produced T cells.

CDR1 is DFQATT and CDR2 is SNEGSKA in the germline V gene (reference sequence). The junction had 6 bases not matched to a gene; V was cut back by 3 bases and J by 0 bases. This CDR3 is built from 17 residues. The V call is TRBV20-1, the J call TRBJ2-3, with 13 positions matching TRBD2. Material: PBMCs, mostly from graft donor cells, obtained 360 days after TCRalphabeta/CD19-depleted stem cell transplant. The receptor was derived from a male patient between 5 and 17 years old who had a stem cell transplant for acute myeloid leukemia, so the T cells may come from the graft donor. This CDR3 reads CSASGLAGATSTDTQYF. CDR3 sequence (DNA): TGCAGTGCTAGTGGACTAGCGGGAGCCACTAGCACAGATACGCAGTATTTT.